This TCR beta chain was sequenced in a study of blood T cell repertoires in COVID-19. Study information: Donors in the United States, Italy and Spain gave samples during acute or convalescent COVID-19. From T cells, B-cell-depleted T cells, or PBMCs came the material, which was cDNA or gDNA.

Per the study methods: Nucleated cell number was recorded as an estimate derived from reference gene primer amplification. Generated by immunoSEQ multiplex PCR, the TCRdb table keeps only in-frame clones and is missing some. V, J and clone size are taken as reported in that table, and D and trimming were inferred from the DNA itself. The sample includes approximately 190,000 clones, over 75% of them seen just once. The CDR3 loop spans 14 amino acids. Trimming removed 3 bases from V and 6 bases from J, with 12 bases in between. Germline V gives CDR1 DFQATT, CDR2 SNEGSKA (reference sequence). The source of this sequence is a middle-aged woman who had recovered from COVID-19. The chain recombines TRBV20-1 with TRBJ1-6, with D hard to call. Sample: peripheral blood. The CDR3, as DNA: TGCAGTGCTAGTGAGGGAGGGAGTAATTCACCCCTCCACTTT. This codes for CSASEGGSNSPLHF.